The 25 T cell receptor beta chains given below trace back to one sample, sequenced in a study of cytomegalovirus exposure and HLA in healthy donors. This PCR relied on a set of 60 Vbeta primers and 13 Jbeta primers. Here immunoSEQ multiplex PCR was the method, and the copy in TCRdb shows in-frame clones only, minus some. The table shows approximately 67,000 clones, with 55% to 80% occurring only once. Sample: PBMCs. These receptors were taken from a woman aged 25 to 39 in good health and CMV-seronegative.

The chain combines TRBV30 with TRBJ2-3, with 8 bases identical to TRBD2. This CDR3 has 14 residues. The junction had 6 bases not matched to a gene; V was cut back by 4 bases and J by 3 bases. Germline lookup yields CDR1 GTSNPN and CDR2 SVGIG (reference sequence). The CDR3 DNA follows: TGTGCCTGGACTCGGGGGGGCGGGACAGATACGCAGTATTTT. Translating gives CAWTRGGGTDTQYF.

On this clone itself: Mismatch with germline at one junction end may stem from a read error. The rearrangement joins TRBV7-9 to TRBJ1-4; 7 bases are a match to TRBD1. Germline loops: CDR1 SEHNR, CDR2 FQNEAQ (reference sequence). This CDR3 has 14 residues. The CDR3 spells CAGSLGQNNEKLFF. The CDR3 DNA reads TGTGCCGGCAGCCTGGGACAGAATAATGAAAAACTGTTTTTT.

The chain is built from TRBV5-1 and TRBJ1-5; D unclear. The V gene's germline CDR1 is SGHRS and CDR2 YFSETQ. The V end lost 4 bases, the J end lost 8 bases, and 13 bases lay between the germline ends. The CDR3 sequence is 13 residues long. CDR3 sequence: CASSVTGFEPQHF. The CDR3 bases are TGCGCCAGCAGCGTGACCGGGTTTGAGCCCCAGCATTTT. Full variable domain (remainder filled in from reference TRBV5-1 and TRBJ1-5): KAGVTQTPRYLIKTRGQQVTLSCSPISGHRSVSWYQQTPGQGLQFLFEYFSETQRNKGNFPGRFSGRQFSNSRSEMNVSTLELGDSALYLCASSVTGFEPQHFGDGTRLSIL.

The chain joins TRBV7-3 to TRBJ2-7, with 10 bases fitting TRBD1. Germline CDR1 reads SGHTA; CDR2 reads FQGTGA. The J segment lost 6 bases and the V segment lost 4 bases, leaving 6 bases of the junction unmatched. This CDR3 region has 14 residues. The CDR3 nucleotides are TGTGCCAGCAGCTCTACGGGACAGGGGACCGAGCAGTACTTC. This sequence encodes CASSSTGQGTEQYF.

The genes are TRBV11-3 and TRBJ2-3; weak D call: TRBD2 (7 bases). The CDR3 extends over 18 amino acids. CDR1 SGHNT and CDR2 YENEEA come from the germline V gene. Trimming cost V 5 bases and J 1 base, with 22 bases left between them. The CDR3 DNA is TGTGCCAGCAGCCCTTCGGTGGGTGCGGGGGCTCGCACAGATACGCAGTATTTT. As protein: CASSPSVGAGARTDTQYF. Filled out from reference TRBV11-3 and TRBJ2-3, the complete variable domain reads EAGVVQSPRYKIIEKKQPVAFWCNPISGHNTLYWYLQNLGQGPELLIRYENEEAVDDSQLPKDRFSAERLKGVDSTLKIQPAELGDSAVYLCASSPSVGAGARTDTQYFGPGTRLTVL.

V usage is TRBV5-1 and J usage is TRBJ1-6; TRBD1 matches at 10 bases. This CDR3 has 15 amino acids. Germline CDR1 reads SGHRS; CDR2 reads YFSETQ. Trimming took 4 bases from V and 8 from J; bases not matched to a gene: 6. CDR3 in amino acids: CASSQGQGPYSPLHF. The CDR3 bases are TGCGCCAGCAGCCAGGGACAGGGGCCTTATTCACCCCTCCACTTT.

The chain is built from TRBV5-8 and TRBJ2-3, with D uncertain. In germline, CDR1 is SGHTS, CDR2 YDEGEE. V lost 0 bases to trimming and J lost 3 bases, with 11 bases between them. The CDR3 totals 15 residues. This chain's CDR3 is CASSLGRGSTDTQYF. The CDR3, as DNA: TGTGCCAGCAGCTTGGGGCGCGGTAGTACAGATACGCAGTATTTT.

V is TRBV5-1 and J is TRBJ2-1; D is unresolved. Trimming removed 0 bases from V and 8 bases from J, with 9 bases in between. This CDR3 region has 13 residues. Germline V gives CDR1 SGHRS, CDR2 YFSETQ. The CDR3 spells CASSLVLNDEQFF. CDR3 nucleotides: TGCGCCAGCAGCTTGGTACTGAATGATGAGCAGTTCTTC.

This clone has just one count. The gene calls are TRBV6-1 and TRBJ1-3; 8 bases align to TRBD1. The CDR3 runs 14 residues. V trimming: 5 bases; J trimming: 3 bases; junction bases outside the gene matches: 3. Germline CDR1 reads MNHNS; CDR2 reads SASEGT. The CDR3 region is CASSLQGVGNTIYF. For the CDR3, the DNA is TGTGCCAGCAGTTTACAGGGGGTTGGAAACACCATATATTTT.

This rearrangement joins TRBV9 to TRBJ1-4, with TRBD1 matching over 7 bases. Germline CDR1 SGDLS, CDR2 YYNGEE. The CDR3 sequence is 15 residues long. V shed 3 bases and J 6 bases; nucleotides not matched to a gene: 8. The CDR3, as DNA: TGTGCCAGCAGCGCGCCGACAGGGATGGATGAAAAACTGTTTTTT. Its protein is CASSAPTGMDEKLFF.

The chain employs TRBV11-2 and TRBJ2-5; 9 positions match TRBD2. The CDR3 contains 15 residues. Germline trimming cut 4 bases from V and 5 bases from J; bases unmatched to any gene: 8. The germline CDR1 and CDR2 sequences are SGHAT and FQNNGV. In nucleotides, the CDR3 is TGTGCCAGCAGCTCCGGGCGGGGGGGCGGTGAGACCCAGTACTTC. It codes for CASSSGRGGGETQYF.

The V and J genes are TRBV6-5 and TRBJ2-7; 8 bases are a match to TRBD1. This CDR3 contains 13 residues. From germline, CDR1 is MNHEY and CDR2 SVGAGI. The junction had 8 bases not matched to a gene; V was cut back by 2 bases and J by 11 bases. The CDR3 loop reads CASSYRDRGDKYF. The CDR3 nucleotides are TGTGCCAGCAGTTACCGAGACAGGGGCGATAAGTACTTC.

The chain carries TRBV6-1 and TRBJ2-3; the match to TRBD2 covers 8 bases. Per the germline V gene, CDR1 is MNHNS and CDR2 is SASEGT. V shed 10 bases, J shed 0 bases, and the junction held 9 bases outside the gene matches. The CDR3 is made up of 15 amino acids. The CDR3 DNA is TGTGCCACCAATCGGGCTAGCGGGAGCACAGATACGCAGTATTTT. It specifies CATNRASGSTDTQYF.

The CDR3 region has the DNA TGTGCCAGCAGTTGGGGGGGGGATATCTACGAGCAGTACTTC. Translating it yields CASSWGGDIYEQYF. The J gene is TRBJ2-7, the V gene TRBV2; TRBD2 aligns across 7 bases. There are 14 residues in the CDR3. In germline, CDR1 is SNHLY, CDR2 FYNNEI. The J segment lost 3 bases and the V segment lost 5 bases, leaving 7 bases of the junction unmatched.

V is TRBV6-5 and J is TRBJ1-2; the D gene is possibly TRBD1 (5 bases). V was shortened by 5 bases and J by 3 bases, with 10 bases between the two germline ends. The CDR3 is 13 amino acids. Germline assignment: CDR1 MNHEY and CDR2 SVGAGI. The CDR3 is CASSEVRDYGYTF. The CDR3 DNA reads as TGTGCCAGCAGTGAAGTCAGGGACTATGGCTACACCTTC.

The rearrangement links TRBV5-6 to TRBJ2-3; possible D gene TRBD2, 6 bases. The ends were cut back, 2 bases at V and 0 bases at J, with 13 bases in the middle. Germline assignment: CDR1 SGHDT and CDR2 YYEEEE. The CDR3 is 16 amino acids. The CDR3 protein is CASSLGGATSTDTQYF. The CDR3 region has the DNA TGTGCCAGCAGCTTAGGAGGGGCCACTAGCACAGATACGCAGTATTTT.

The table lists this clone with a few counts. The chain links TRBV6-6 to TRBJ1-5; D call uncertain. CDR3 length: 15 residues. Germline assignment: CDR1 MNHNY and CDR2 SVGAGI (reference sequence). V shed 2 bases and J shed 2 bases, with 10 bases lying between them. The DNA for the CDR3 is TGTGCCAGCAGTTACGTGCCGCAGGGCAATCAGCCCCAGCATTTT. Its protein product is CASSYVPQGNQPQHF.

This chain joins TRBV7-2 and TRBJ1-6, with 7 bases aligning to TRBD1. V shed 2 bases and J 2 bases; nucleotides not matched to a gene: 6. The germline gives CDR1 SGHTA, CDR2 FQGNSA. The CDR3 extends over 17 amino acids. CDR3 nucleotide sequence: TGTGCCAGCAGCTTACGGGCAGGGGGTACCTATAATTCACCCCTCCACTTT. Its translation: CASSLRAGGTYNSPLHF.

The chain links TRBV19 to TRBJ2-7; TRBD2 matches at 7 bases. V dropped 2 bases and J dropped 3; count of bases not matched to a gene: 4. CDR3 length equals 14 residues. CDR1 and CDR2 (germline): LNHDA, SQIVND (reference sequence). DNA of the CDR3: TGTGCCAGTAGTATAAGAGAGCGGGGCTACGAGCAGTACTTC. Protein: CASSIRERGYEQYF.

Comment on this clone: The junction and the germline gene differ at one end; a read error may be behind it. This rearrangement joins TRBV7-7 to TRBJ1-6, with TRBD1 matching 9 bases. The CDR3 has 16 amino acids. Germline-derived CDR1 and CDR2 are SSHAT and FNYEAQ (reference sequence). The CDR3 here is CASSFSRTGANSPLHF. DNA of the CDR3: TGTGCTAGCAGCTTCTCAAGGACAGGGGCTAATTCACCCCTCCACTTT. Together with reference TRBV7-7 and TRBJ1-6, the CDR3 gives the full variable domain: GAGVSQSPRYKVTKRGQDVTLRCDPISSHATLYWYQQALGQGPEFLTYFNYEAQPDKSGLPSDRFSAERPEGSISTLTIQRTEQRDSAMYRCASSFSRTGANSPLHFGNGTRLTVT.

This clone was counted once. This chain joins TRBV25-1 and TRBJ2-3; no clear D. The ends were cut back, 11 bases at V and 2 bases at J, with 14 bases in the middle. From germline, CDR1 is MGHDK and CDR2 SYGVNS. The CDR3 covers 13 residues. Here the CDR3 DNA reads TGTGCCTCCCTAGGAAACCCCACAGATACGCAGTATTTT. As protein: CASLGNPTDTQYF.

This clone was observed a handful of times. The chain employs TRBV5-1 and TRBJ2-3; 8 bases align to TRBD1. Germline CDR1 and CDR2: SGHRS and YFSETQ. The CDR3 length is 15 residues. J gave up 3 bases and V 4 bases, and 7 bases lay outside the gene matches. The CDR3 bases are TGCGCCAGCAGCCCGACAGGGGTTGGGACAGATACGCAGTATTTT. It encodes CASSPTGVGTDTQYF. The full variable domain, in which reference TRBV5-1 and TRBJ2-3 provide the parts outside the CDR3, is KAGVTQTPRYLIKTRGQQVTLSCSPISGHRSVSWYQQTPGQGLQFLFEYFSETQRNKGNFPGRFSGRQFSNSRSEMNVSTLELGDSALYLCASSPTGVGTDTQYFGPGTRLTVL.

A few counts support this clone. The chain employs TRBV5-1 and TRBJ2-1; maybe TRBD1 (6 bases). Trimming took 2 bases from V and 0 from J, leaving 12 bases between them. CDR3 length equals 16 residues. Germline V CDR1 and CDR2: SGHRS, YFSETQ. The chain's CDR3 is CASSFTGQSSYNEQFF. In DNA form, the CDR3 reads TGCGCCAGCAGCTTTACCGGACAGTCCTCCTACAATGAGCAGTTCTTC.

The chain links TRBV20-1 to TRBJ1-1; no reliable D call. Germline CDR1 is DFQATT and CDR2 is SNEGSKA (reference sequence). V lost 5 bases to trimming and J lost 11 bases, with 12 bases between them. The CDR3 is 10 residues long. CDR3 sequence: CSAHHHGAFF. The CDR3 DNA reads TGCAGTGCTCACCACCACGGGGCTTTCTTT.

The rearrangement links TRBV11-2 to TRBJ2-1; no clear D. The CDR3 sequence is 11 residues long. Trimming removed 5 bases at V and 6 bases at J, with 5 bases between. In germline, CDR1 is SGHAT, CDR2 FQNNGV. The CDR3 sequence: CASSPSNEQFF. The CDR3 bases are TGTGCCAGCAGCCCCAGCAATGAGCAGTTCTTC.